These 16 T cell receptor beta chains originate from one sample sequenced in a study of identical twins. TCRdb itself ran the 5' RACE reads through MiXCR, one entry per CDR3 protein. The table lists about 890,000 distinct CDR3 sequences, around 12% of them singletons. This sample also appeared in a second study, on yellow fever vaccine responses in identical twins.

Sequencing input: PBMCs. The receptor set was obtained from a woman younger than 30 in good health.

The chain combines TRBV29-1 with TRBJ2-1; 10 nucleotides match TRBD2. The CDR3 extends over 15 amino acids. Germline V gene data show CDR1 as SQVTM and CDR2 as ANQGSEA. The V gene end was trimmed by 7 bases and the J gene end by 6 bases; junction bases not matched to a gene: 12. CDR3 loop: CSGYLGLADLNEQFF. The CDR3 DNA sequence: TGCAGCGGATACCTTGGACTAGCGGATCTCAATGAGCAGTTCTTC.

This clonotype has a handful of counts. V gene TRBV12-3 or TRBV12-4 combines with J gene TRBJ2-5, with unresolved D. V was trimmed by 2 bases and J by 1 base, leaving 11 bases between them. The CDR3 runs 15 residues. CDR3 nucleotide sequence: TGTGCCAGCAGTTTACAACGGTACCGCCAAGAGACCCAGTACTTC. It specifies CASSLQRYRQETQYF.

This clonotype occurred a few times. V and J are TRBV29-1 and TRBJ2-7, with TRBD1 matching over 7 bases. CDR3 length: 12 amino acids. V dropped 7 bases and J dropped 2; count of bases not matched to a gene: 5. Germline V gene lookup returns CDR1 SQVTM and CDR2 ANQGSEA. The CDR3 DNA is TGCAGCGCTCAGACAGGGCCCTACGAGCAGTACTTC. It translates to CSAQTGPYEQYF.

V is TRBV29-1 and J is TRBJ2-5; a possible D gene is TRBD1 (6 bases). Between the trimmed V and J ends, which lost 5 bases and 0 bases, there was a span of 13 bases. The length of the CDR3 is 14 residues. Germline assignment: CDR1 SQVTM and CDR2 ANQGSEA. This CDR3 reads CSVIRDTHQETQYF. In DNA form, the CDR3 reads TGCAGCGTTATCCGGGACACGCACCAAGAGACCCAGTACTTC.

This clonotype was found a few times. CDR3 amino acids: CATKKRATNEKLFF. In nucleotides, the CDR3 is TGTGCCACCAAAAAAAGGGCGACTAATGAAAAACTGTTTTTT. The V gene is TRBV15, the J gene TRBJ1-4; D gene ambiguous. Germline CDR1 reads LNHNV; CDR2 reads YYDKDF (reference sequence). V lost 7 bases, J lost 2 bases, and 11 bases lay in between. There are 14 residues in the CDR3.

The chain is built from TRBV20-1 and TRBJ2-1; 8 bases are shared with TRBD2. This CDR3 comprises 15 residues. The V gene's germline CDR1 is DFQATT and CDR2 SNEGSKA (reference sequence). With V trimmed by 2 bases and J by 4 bases, 7 bases remained unmatched. This chain's CDR3 is CSARSASGSYNEQFF. As DNA, the CDR3 is TGCAGTGCTAGATCTGCTAGCGGGTCGTACAATGAGCAGTTCTTC.

This clonotype was recorded a few times. This chain links TRBV12-3 or TRBV12-4 with TRBJ2-1; 8 bases match TRBD2. V lost 3 bases and J lost 9; bases outside the gene matches: 7. The CDR3 is made up of 14 amino acids. The CDR3 DNA reads TGTGCCAGCAGTTTGGTAGCGGGATCAAGTGAGCAGTTCTTC. Its protein product is CASSLVAGSSEQFF.

This clonotype was found once. One junction end disagrees with the germline gene, perhaps due to a read error. This sequence joins TRBV10-3 and TRBJ2-7, with 9 bases that match TRBD2. The germline gives CDR1 ENHRY, CDR2 SYGVKD. The CDR3 runs to 13 residues. CDR3 residues: CAISESIGGRAHF. The CDR3 nucleotides read TGTGCCATCAGTGAGTCGATAGGCGGGAGGGCCCACTTC.

This clonotype has more than one count but fewer than ten. This rearrangement joins TRBV2 to TRBJ2-1; TRBD2 matches at 9 bases. V trimming: 0 bases; J trimming: 6 bases; junction bases outside the gene matches: 9. The CDR3 is made up of 17 amino acids. Germline loops: CDR1 SNHLY, CDR2 FYNNEI. The chain's CDR3 is CASSEALREGPGNEQFF. The CDR3 DNA reads as TGTGCCAGCAGTGAAGCGCTGCGGGAGGGCCCTGGCAATGAGCAGTTCTTC.

This clonotype was seen more than once but under ten times. The CDR3 loop reads CASSLGRVQYTEAFF. The CDR3 coding sequence is TGTGCCAGCAGCTTAGGTCGTGTACAGTACACTGAAGCTTTCTTT. The rearrangement uses TRBV7-9 and TRBJ1-1; D is unresolved. Trimming shortened V by 1 base and J by 3 bases, and 12 bases separated the two germline ends. Per the germline V gene, CDR1 is SEHNR and CDR2 is FQNEAQ (reference sequence). There are 15 residues in the CDR3.

This clonotype showed up many times. The rearrangement links TRBV12-3 or TRBV12-4 to TRBJ2-4; TRBD1 agrees at 7 bases. Losses at the gene ends were 5 bases for V and 16 bases for J; bases not matched to a gene: 11. The CDR3 sequence is 12 residues long. The CDR3 spells CASSPGDRHIYF. The CDR3 DNA is TGTGCCAGCAGTCCCGGGGACAGACATATATACTTC.

This clonotype appeared a few times. The gene calls are TRBV5-4 and TRBJ2-3; 12 bases fit TRBD1. The germline V gene encodes CDR1 SGHNT and CDR2 YYREEE (reference sequence). V lost 0 bases, J lost 8 bases, and 4 bases stayed unmatched. CDR3 length: 15 residues. The CDR3 bases are TGTGCCAGCAGCTTGGGCGGGACAGGGGGCGGTACGCAGTATTTT. Protein: CASSLGGTGGGTQYF. The whole variable domain, filled in from reference TRBV5-4 and TRBJ2-3, reads ETGVTQSPTHLIKTRGQQVTLRCSSQSGHNTVSWYQQALGQGPQFIFQYYREEENGRGNFPPRFSGLQFPNYSSELNVNALELDDSALYLCASSLGGTGGGTQYFGPGTRLTVL.

This clonotype was picked up a small number of times. This sequence joins TRBV6-1 and TRBJ2-1; D is possibly TRBD1 (5 bases). The CDR3 is 16 amino acids. The V end lost 7 bases, the J end lost 1 base, and 17 bases lay between the germline ends. Germline values: CDR1 MNHNS, CDR2 SASEGT. The CDR3 region is CASNPFSRQSYNEQFF. Written as DNA, the CDR3 is TGTGCCAGCAACCCGTTTTCCAGACAGTCCTACAATGAGCAGTTCTTC.

This clonotype was seen more than once but under ten times. The V call is TRBV7-9, the J call TRBJ1-2; TRBD1 agrees at 8 bases. V dropped 1 base and J dropped 8; count of bases not matched to a gene: 6. CDR1 and CDR2 (germline): SEHNR, FQNEAQ (reference sequence). CDR3 length: 14 residues. CDR3 region: CASSLGTGFIGYTF. The CDR3 nucleotides are TGTGCCAGCAGCTTAGGGACAGGGTTTATCGGCTACACCTTC.

V is TRBV6-2 or TRBV6-3 and J is TRBJ1-5; no clear D. CDR1 and CDR2 (germline): MNHEY, SVGEGT. There are 14 residues in the CDR3. V lost 2 bases and J lost 6, with 11 bases in between. CDR3 bases: TGTGCCAGCAGTTACACCAGGCGGGGTCAGCCCCAGCATTTT. It codes for CASSYTRRGQPQHF.

CDR3 nucleotide sequence: TGTGCCAGCAGCTTAAATGGAGCAGGGTTCCGGAAAGGTGGTGCTGAGCAGTTCTTC. Translating it yields CASSLNGAGFRKGGAEQFF. V usage is TRBV7-3 and J usage is TRBJ2-1, with TRBD1 as a possible D gene (5 bases). This CDR3 is built from 19 residues. Trimming cost V 1 base and J 9 bases, with 28 bases left between them. Germline loops: CDR1 SGHTA, CDR2 FQGTGA.